The present T cell receptor beta chain was sequenced within a study of OX40 agonist ivuxolimab in advanced cancers. Germline values: CDR1 MNHEY, CDR2 SVGAGI. The CDR3 consists of 15 residues. V shed 6 bases, J shed 7 bases, and the junction held 9 bases outside the gene matches. Sequenced by immunoSEQ multiplex PCR; TCRdb stores in-frame clones only, minus some. The sample includes roughly 68,000 clones, around 93% of them seen just once. Sample: CD4+ or CD8+ T cells sorted from blood, taken in a trial of the OX40 agonist ivuxolimab. The V and J genes are TRBV6-5 and TRBJ1-4; 9 bases are shared with TRBD1. The TCR sequence derives from an adult with an advanced solid tumor such as melanoma, head and neck, liver or kidney cancer. The CDR3 loop is CASRPPGTGTEKLFF. The CDR3 DNA reads TGTGCCAGCAGGCCTCCGGGGACAGGGACTGAAAAACTGTTTTTT.